This T cell receptor beta chain was observed in a study of cytomegalovirus exposure and HLA in healthy donors. Study-level findings and limits: In all likelihood, a cluster of highly shared sequence variants was a sequencing artifact.

The germline V gene encodes CDR1 KGHSY and CDR2 FQNENV. There are 15 residues in the CDR3. V lost 4 bases and J 6 bases, leaving 16 bases between the germline ends. Turning to this clone: Its antigen is still unknown.

PCR employed 60 Vbeta and 13 Jbeta primers. The method was immunoSEQ multiplex PCR; TCRdb's version includes in-frame clones alone and lacks a portion of them. The sample shows 200,000 to 250,000 clones, over 65% of them seen only once. This chain connects TRBV16 to TRBJ1-5; TRBD1 is a possible D gene (6 bases). The sequencing sample was made of PBMCs. The source of this sequence is a woman aged 55-70 years in good health and CMV-seropositive. The chain's CDR3 is CASSLSRWGRQPQHF. In nucleotides, the CDR3 is TGTGCCAGCAGCCTATCTCGTTGGGGGCGTCAGCCCCAGCATTTT. The variable domain in full, completed from reference TRBV16 and TRBJ1-5, reads GEEVAQTPKHLVRGEGQKAKLYCAPIKGHSYVFWYQQVLKNEFKFLISFQNENVFDETGMPKERFSAKCLPNSPCSLEIQATKLEDSAVYFCASSLSRWGRQPQHFGDGTRLSIL.